The 17 T cell receptor beta chains below were found in one sample sequenced in a study of cytomegalovirus exposure and HLA in healthy donors. Repertoires were generated with immunoSEQ multiplex PCR, while TCRdb's copy carries only in-frame clones and drops some. Of about 82,000 clones listed, roughly 93% were seen once; the top ten hold 0.55% to 0.8%. Sequencing was done on a sample of PBMCs. Receptors were obtained from a young man in good health and CMV-seronegative.

The chain uses TRBV5-1 and TRBJ1-4; 7 nucleotides agree with TRBD1. The CDR3 has 14 residues. In germline, CDR1 is SGHRS, CDR2 YFSETQ. Losses at the gene ends were 1 base for V and 5 bases for J; bases not matched to a gene: 2. CDR3 sequence: CASSLLQGNEKLFF. CDR3 coding DNA: TGCGCCAGCAGCTTGTTACAGGGGAATGAAAAACTGTTTTTT.

J is TRBJ1-5 and V is TRBV6-5; 8 bases line up with TRBD1. Trimming took 2 bases from V and 1 from J; bases not matched to a gene: 1. The CDR3 contains 15 residues. CDR1 and CDR2 from the germline V gene are MNHEY and SVGAGI. The CDR3 DNA is TGTGCCAGCAGTTACGGGACAGGAAGCAATCAGCCCCAGCATTTT. It encodes CASSYGTGSNQPQHF.

The genes are TRBV5-4 and TRBJ2-7; TRBD2 aligns across 14 bases. Germline V gene data show CDR1 as SGHNT and CDR2 as YYREEE (reference sequence). V dropped 4 bases and J dropped 5; count of bases not matched to a gene: 5. This CDR3 is built from 15 residues. CDR3 in DNA: TGTGCCAGCAGCGCTGGACTAGCGGGGGGTAACGAGCAGTACTTC. Encoded protein: CASSAGLAGGNEQYF. Complete variable domain (other parts from reference TRBV5-4 and TRBJ2-7): ETGVTQSPTHLIKTRGQQVTLRCSSQSGHNTVSWYQQALGQGPQFIFQYYREEENGRGNFPPRFSGLQFPNYSSELNVNALELDDSALYLCASSAGLAGGNEQYFGPGTRLTVT.

The chain carries TRBV19 and TRBJ2-1; 10 bases agree with TRBD2. V shed 5 bases, J shed 1 base, and the junction held 14 bases outside the gene matches. The CDR3 is 19 amino acids. Germline V gene data show CDR1 as LNHDA and CDR2 as SQIVND (reference sequence). The CDR3 sequence is CASSGRAAGGPISYNEQFF. The CDR3 DNA is TGTGCCAGTAGTGGGCGAGCAGCGGGAGGGCCGATTTCCTACAATGAGCAGTTCTTC.

For the CDR3, the DNA is TGTGCCTGGAGTAGCGGGACAGGGGATGGCTACACCTTC. Encoded protein: CAWSSGTGDGYTF. The chain is built from TRBV30 and TRBJ1-2, with 10 bases aligning to TRBD1. The trim removed 2 bases at V and 6 bases at J, leaving 3 bases unmatched. The CDR3 covers 13 residues. In germline, CDR1 is GTSNPN, CDR2 SVGIG (reference sequence).

The V gene is TRBV10-3, the J gene TRBJ2-1, with 12 bases aligning to TRBD2. Trimming cost V 10 bases and J 9 bases; bases outside gene matches: 10. Germline-derived CDR1 and CDR2 are ENHRY and SYGVKD. The CDR3 covers 14 residues. As DNA, the CDR3 is TGTGCCACTCGGACTAGCGGGGACCTTGGTGAGCAGTTCTTC. Protein: CATRTSGDLGEQFF.

The chain employs TRBV2 and TRBJ2-7; 7 positions match TRBD1. V gave up 7 bases and J gave up 0 bases; unmatched junction bases: 6. In germline, CDR1 is SNHLY, CDR2 FYNNEI. The CDR3 is made up of 14 amino acids. CDR3 nucleotide sequence: TGTGCCAGCAAACAGGACAGGAGCTCCTACGAGCAGTACTTC. It yields the protein CASKQDRSSYEQYF.

This chain joins TRBV6-5 and TRBJ1-2; tentatively, D is TRBD1 (5 bases). V shed 0 bases and J shed 7 bases, with 15 bases lying between them. This CDR3 has 15 residues. The V gene's germline CDR1 is MNHEY and CDR2 SVGAGI. The CDR3 coding sequence is TGTGCCAGCAGTTACTCCACGGAGGGGCAGGGTGGCTACACCTTC. Amino acid sequence: CASSYSTEGQGGYTF.

The J gene is TRBJ2-1, the V gene TRBV6-1, with a tentative D call TRBD2 (7 bases). Trimming removed 6 bases from V and 10 bases from J, with 22 bases in between. Germline CDR1 reads MNHNS; CDR2 reads SASEGT. The CDR3 extends over 15 amino acids. Here the CDR3 DNA reads TGTGCCAGCAGGACAACCCCGGACAGCGGGGAGGAGCAGTTCTTC. Translating gives CASRTTPDSGEEQFF.

J is TRBJ2-2 and V is TRBV18; no clear D gene. Germline CDR1 is KGHSH and CDR2 is LQKENI. Trimming took off 2 bases at V and 3 bases at J, with 7 bases between the two ends. CDR3 length: 14 residues. CDR3 sequence (DNA): TGTGCCAGCTCACCAAGCCGCGACACCGGGGAGCTGTTTTTT. Translated, it gives CASSPSRDTGELFF.

The V gene is TRBV19, the J gene TRBJ2-5; D is possibly TRBD1 (5 bases). Germline V gene lookup returns CDR1 LNHDA and CDR2 SQIVND (reference sequence). The CDR3 contains 14 residues. With 5 bases removed from V and 5 bases from J, the gap between germline ends came to 15 bases. CDR3 DNA sequence: TGTGCCAGTAGTGGGGCAGGCGGTGTGGAGACCCAGTACTTC. Its protein is CASSGAGGVETQYF. Filled out from reference TRBV19 and TRBJ2-5, the complete variable domain reads DGGITQSPKYLFRKEGQNVTLSCEQNLNHDAMYWYRQDPGQGLRLIYYSQIVNDFQKGDIAEGYSVSREKKESFPLTVTSAQKNPTAFYLCASSGAGGVETQYFGPGTRLLVL.

V and J are TRBV4-2 and TRBJ1-1; D unresolved. The CDR3 is made up of 14 amino acids. V lost 1 base, J lost 10 bases, and 16 bases lay in between. Germline loops: CDR1 LGHNA, CDR2 YNFKEQ. Here the CDR3 reads CASSQGGQDFGAFF. CDR3 DNA: TGTGCCAGCAGCCAAGGTGGCCAGGATTTTGGAGCTTTCTTT.

The table lists this clone with a count of one. This CDR3 is CASSLATGADGYTF. The CDR3 DNA reads as TGTGCCAGCAGCTTGGCTACAGGGGCCGATGGCTACACCTTC. The chain recombines TRBV7-8 with TRBJ1-2; TRBD1 agrees at 7 bases. Germline values: CDR1 SGHVS, CDR2 FQNEAQ. Trimming at V came to 3 bases and at J to 6 bases, leaving 7 bases not matched to a gene. The CDR3 has 14 amino acids.

The genes are TRBV9 and TRBJ1-3, with D unclear. Germline CDR1 SGDLS, CDR2 YYNGEE. The CDR3 contains 15 residues. With 4 bases removed from V and 10 bases from J, the gap between germline ends came to 21 bases. This CDR3 is CASSPRNTAGGTIYF. DNA of the CDR3: TGTGCCAGCAGCCCCCGCAACACGGCGGGTGGGACCATATATTTT.

The chain uses TRBV27 and TRBJ1-1, with 9 bases fitting TRBD1. From germline, CDR1 is MNHEY and CDR2 SMNVEV (reference sequence). CDR3 length equals 16 residues. Trimming cost V 4 bases and J 1 base; bases outside gene matches: 7. The CDR3 is CASSSDRGYGNTEAFF. In DNA, the CDR3 is TGTGCCAGCAGTTCGGACAGGGGTTACGGGAACACTGAAGCTTTCTTT.

This clone came up once. The chain combines TRBV7-9 with TRBJ2-7, with D possibly being TRBD1 (6 bases). CDR3 length equals 15 residues. Germline CDR1 is SEHNR and CDR2 is FQNEAQ (reference sequence). V gave up 7 bases and J gave up 0 bases, with 16 bases separating them. The CDR3 protein is CASTPRTAFSYEQYF. CDR3 DNA sequence: TGTGCCAGCACACCTAGGACAGCTTTCTCCTACGAGCAGTACTTC.

V gene TRBV16 combines with J gene TRBJ1-2; maybe TRBD1 (6 bases). The germline V gene encodes CDR1 KGHSY and CDR2 FQNENV. This CDR3 has 13 amino acids. The ends were cut back, 6 bases at V and 4 bases at J, with 12 bases in the middle. The CDR3 coding sequence is TGTGCCAGCAGTGTCGACAGGAGCTATGGCTACACCTTC. Translated: CASSVDRSYGYTF. The full variable domain, with the rest looked up from reference TRBV16 and TRBJ1-2, is GEEVAQTPKHLVRGEGQKAKLYCAPIKGHSYVFWYQQVLKNEFKFLISFQNENVFDETGMPKERFSAKCLPNSPCSLEIQATKLEDSAVYFCASSVDRSYGYTFGSGTRLTVV.